This T cell receptor (beta chain) was sequenced during a study of control samples from healthy donors and cancer patients (dated by TCRdb to the early 2020s). Receptor libraries were prepared by the immunoSEQ multiplex PCR assay. TCRdb took over this immuneACCESS table, retaining in-frame rearrangements with V and J assigned. Such tables are incomplete; in checked studies, under half of the missing clones stem from an unresolved V gene, and the remainder is unexplained. This sample lists approximately 70,000 clones; approximately 84% were detected once. The ten largest clones represent more than 3% of the sample. On this clone itself: Its antigen is currently not known. Base qualities were left out, and no much larger clone turns up one base away.

Spanning cysteine to phenylalanine, the CDR3 consists of 16 amino acids. The sequence is cut down to CDR3 DNA, 48 bases in frame from base 1. Via the germline V gene, CDR1 is SGHDT and CDR2 YYEEEE. Trimmed from V: 4 bases; trimmed from J: 0 bases; junction bases lacking a gene match: 5. The sequence is built from TRBV5-6 and TRBJ1-2, with 11 bases matching TRBD1. The sequenced sample was blood. This sequence was found in a woman in her forties or fifties in good health. The CDR3 is CASSPGQGATNYGYTF. The DNA reads TGTGCCAGCAGCCCCGGACAGGGGGCGACTAACTATGGCTACACCTTC.